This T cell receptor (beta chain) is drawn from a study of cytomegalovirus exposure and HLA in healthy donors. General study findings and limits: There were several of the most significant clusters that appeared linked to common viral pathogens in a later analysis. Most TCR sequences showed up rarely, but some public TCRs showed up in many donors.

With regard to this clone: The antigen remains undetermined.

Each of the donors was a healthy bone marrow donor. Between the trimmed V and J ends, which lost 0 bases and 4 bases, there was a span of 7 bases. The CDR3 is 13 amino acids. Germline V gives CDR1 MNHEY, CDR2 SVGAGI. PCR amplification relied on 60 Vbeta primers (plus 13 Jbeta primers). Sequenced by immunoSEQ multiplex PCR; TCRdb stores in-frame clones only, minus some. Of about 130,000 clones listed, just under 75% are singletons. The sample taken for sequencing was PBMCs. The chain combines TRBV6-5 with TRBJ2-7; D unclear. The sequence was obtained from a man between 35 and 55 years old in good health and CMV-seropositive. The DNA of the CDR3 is TGTGCCAGCAGTTACTCGGGCTCTTACGAGCAGTACTTC. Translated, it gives CASSYSGSYEQYF.